This TCR beta chain came from a study of blood T cell repertoires in COVID-19. Overall study: PBMCs, B-cell-depleted T cells, or T cells provided the cDNA or gDNA that made up the material.

The germline gives CDR1 SGHNT, CDR2 YYREEE (reference sequence). This CDR3 comprises 14 residues. Trimming pared 1 base from V and 1 base from J, leaving 8 bases between. Original data processing: Using reference gene primer amplification, nucleated cell counts were estimated. Repertoires were generated with immunoSEQ multiplex PCR, while TCRdb's copy carries only in-frame clones and drops some. That table furnishes V, J and clone size, whereas the DNA furnished D and trimming. The sample includes about 180,000 clones, around 85% of them seen just once. Sequencing input: peripheral blood. The V and J genes are TRBV5-4 and TRBJ2-5, with TRBD1 as a possible D gene (6 bases). This clonotype was sampled from a man aged 45-65 years with active or convalescent COVID-19. The CDR3 DNA sequence: TGTGCCAGCAGCTTGAGCAGGGGCCAAGAGACCCAGTACTTC. This gives the protein CASSLSRGQETQYF.